Listed below are T cell receptor beta chains from one sample, sequenced in a study of CD8+ T cells in alopecia areata. Measured with immunoSEQ multiplex PCR; TCRdb has only the in-frame clones, and not every one. The table has some 110,000 clones, around three fifths seen once. This specimen was CD8+ T cells sorted from blood, taken at week 24, from a patient treated with tofacitinib. The receptor set was obtained from a human donor with alopecia areata. The CDR3 runs from the conserved cysteine through the conserved F or W. A D gene is named only where the DNA matches it firmly. Only some rows state a clone size, as once, few, many or a class for expanded clones.

TRBJ2-7	TRBV27	.	.	CASKIGADAYEQYF	TGTGCCAGCAAAATAGGGGCGGATGCCTACGAGCAGTACTTC
TRBJ2-4	TRBV19	.	TRBD1	CASSLFRDRGTGKNIQYF	TGTGCCAGTAGCTTATTTCGCGACCGAGGGACAGGGAAAAACATTCAGTACTTC
TRBJ1-5	TRBV2	.	.	CASSLTVYSNQPQHF	TGTGCCAGCAGTCTTACAGTTTATAGCAATCAGCCCCAGCATTTT
TRBJ2-2	TRBV30	.	.	CAWSVPNTGELFF	TGTGCCTGGAGTGTACCGAACACCGGGGAGCTGTTTTTT
TRBJ1-2	TRBV11-2	.	.	CASSLLQGGYTF	TGTGCCAGCAGCTTACTCCAGGGGGGCTACACCTTC
TRBJ1-1	TRBV2	few	.	CASSERDETEAFF	TGTGCCAGCAGTGAGAGGGATGAGACTGAAGCTTTCTTT
TRBJ2-5	TRBV11-2	.	TRBD1	CASSIVSFGAGGETQYF	TGTGCCAGCAGCATCGTGTCCTTCGGGGCAGGGGGAGAGACCCAGTACTTC
TRBJ2-1	TRBV30	.	.	CAYRGGHYNEQFF	TGTGCCTATAGAGGGGGTCACTACAATGAGCAGTTCTTC
TRBJ2-7	TRBV9	.	.	CASSVGGQGYEQYF	TGTGCCAGCAGCGTAGGTGGGCAGGGCTACGAGCAGTACTTC
TRBJ1-5	TRBV7-8	once	.	CASSLSQGRQPQHF	TGTGCCAGCAGCTTATCACAGGGTAGGCAGCCCCAGCATTTT
TRBJ1-6	TRBV25-1	.	.	CASSASLGSPLHF	TGTGCCAGCAGTGCCTCCCTGGGTTCACCCCTCCACTTT
TRBJ2-2	TRBV7-9	.	TRBD1	CASRPGQAGTGELFF	TGTGCCAGCAGACCAGGACAGGCGGGCACCGGGGAGCTGTTTTTT
TRBJ2-7	TRBV6-5	.	.	CASSWTKASYEQYF	TGTGCCAGCAGTTGGACCAAAGCTTCCTACGAGCAGTACTTC
TRBJ1-5	TRBV6-6	.	.	CASAAVLSNQPQHF	TGTGCCAGCGCGGCAGTTCTTAGCAATCAGCCCCAGCATTTT
TRBJ2-3	TRBV30	few	TRBD2	CAWRSNGGAGPDTQYF	TGTGCCTGGAGAAGCAACGGGGGGGCCGGGCCAGATACGCAGTATTTT
TRBJ1-5	TRBV27	once	.	CASAGRESNQPQHF	TGTGCCAGCGCCGGGAGGGAAAGCAATCAGCCCCAGCATTTT
TRBJ1-6	TRBV27	.	TRBD1	CASSPNRGVANTYNSPLHF	TGTGCCAGCAGTCCAAACAGGGGAGTCGCAAATACCTATAATTCACCCCTCCACTTT
TRBJ2-4	TRBV9	.	TRBD2	CASSVGEGKNIQYF	TGTGCCAGCAGCGTAGGGGAGGGCAAAAACATTCAGTACTTC
TRBJ2-3	TRBV27	few	TRBD1	CASSAGTGTMDTQYF	TGTGCCAGCAGTGCCGGGACAGGGACGATGGATACGCAGTATTTT
TRBJ1-1	TRBV6-5	.	.	CASSYAGRNTEAFF	TGTGCCAGCAGTTACGCGGGACGGAACACTGAAGCTTTCTTT
TRBJ1-1	TRBV30	.	.	CAWSVKKPLAFF	TGTGCCTGGAGCGTAAAAAAACCCCTAGCTTTCTTT
TRBJ2-7	TRBV2	few	TRBD2	CATVGLAVYEQYF	TGTGCCACCGTGGGACTAGCAGTCTACGAGCAGTACTTC
TRBJ1-5	TRBV9	.	.	CASNQGYRNQPQHF	TGTGCCAGCAATCAGGGTTATCGCAATCAGCCCCAGCATTTT
TRBJ2-1	TRBV19	.	TRBD2	CAVGEGYEQFF	TGTGCCGTAGGGGAGGGCTACGAGCAGTTCTTC
TRBJ2-1	TRBV7-6	.	TRBD2	CASSPTTSGGAQDNEQFF	TGTGCCAGCAGCCCAACTACTAGCGGGGGGGCCCAGGACAATGAGCAGTTCTTC
TRBJ1-5	TRBV6-1	.	.	CASSGFSGNQPQHF	TGTGCCAGCAGCGGTTTTTCGGGTAATCAGCCCCAGCATTTT
TRBJ1-3	TRBV30	many	.	CAWSWRNTIYF	TGTGCCTGGAGTTGGAGAAACACCATATATTTT
TRBJ2-5	TRBV9	.	.	CASSGLERGETQYF	TGTGCCAGCAGCGGCCTTGAAAGGGGAGAGACCCAGTACTTC
TRBJ2-5	TRBV7-9	.	.	CASSKSQRTTQETQYF	TGTGCCAGCAGTAAATCACAGAGAACAACCCAAGAGACCCAGTACTTC
TRBJ2-2	TRBV13	.	.	CASSLLAGELFF	TGTGCCAGCAGCTTATTAGCCGGGGAGCTGTTTTTT
TRBJ2-5	TRBV30	few	.	CAWNGRGLTTLQTQYF	TGTGCCTGGAATGGACGGGGACTCACGACCCTCCAGACCCAGTACTTC
TRBJ2-7	TRBV15	few	.	CATSTEQGPWDEQYF	TGTGCCACCAGCACCGAACAGGGACCTTGGGACGAGCAGTACTTC
TRBJ2-5	TRBV27	.	TRBD2	CASSYGTSVETQYF	TGTGCCAGCAGTTATGGGACTAGTGTGGAGACCCAGTACTTC
TRBJ2-3	TRBV9	.	TRBD1	CASSVASTGLSTDTQYF	TGTGCCAGCAGCGTAGCCTCGACAGGGCTTAGCACAGATACGCAGTATTTT
TRBJ1-3	TRBV27	.	.	CASSPAAGDLLDTIYF	TGTGCCAGCAGCCCCGCGGCGGGGGATCTTTTAGACACCATATATTTT
TRBJ1-1	TRBV7-9	.	.	CASSFKGEAFF	TGTGCCAGCAGCTTCAAGGGTGAAGCTTTCTTT
TRBJ1-2	TRBV7-9	.	.	CASSFPGTGLTYGYTF	TGTGCCAGCAGCTTCCCGGGGACGGGACTTACCTATGGCTACACCTTC
TRBJ1-1	TRBV29-1	.	.	CSVEDPGGRTEAFF	TGCAGCGTTGAAGATCCCGGGGGAAGAACTGAAGCTTTCTTT
TRBJ2-3	TRBV5-4	.	TRBD2	CASRLAGGTDTQYF	TGTGCCAGCAGATTAGCGGGTGGCACAGATACGCAGTATTTT
TRBJ2-4	TRBV7-9	.	.	CASSAPRGGAGYNIQYF	TGTGCCAGCAGCGCCCCAAGGGGGGGGGCCGGCTATAACATTCAGTACTTC
TRBJ1-5	TRBV10-3	.	.	CAISERGIGPQHF	TGTGCCATCAGTGAAAGGGGTATCGGCCCCCAGCATTTT
TRBJ2-3	TRBV18	once	.	CASSPLREVDTQYF	TGTGCCAGCTCACCACTCCGTGAAGTAGATACGCAGTATTTT
TRBJ2-1	TRBV7-9	.	.	CASSFGLHNEQFF	TGTGCCAGCAGCTTCGGACTCCACAATGAGCAGTTCTTC
TRBJ2-5	TRBV27	few	TRBD1	CASSPVDRGETQYF	TGTGCCAGCAGCCCAGTCGACAGGGGAGAGACCCAGTACTTC
TRBJ1-5	TRBV4-1	few	.	CASSQVGGGNQPQHF	TGCGCCAGCAGCCAAGTCGGGGGCGGGAATCAGCCCCAGCATTTT
TRBJ2-7	TRBV9	.	.	CASSGGNTFPYEQYF	TGTGCCAGCAGCGGGGGCAACACATTCCCCTACGAGCAGTACTTC
TRBJ1-5	TRBV9	.	.	CASGSGQPQHF	TGTGCCAGTGGGAGCGGTCAGCCCCAGCATTTT
TRBJ2-5	TRBV15	once	.	CATTQSGDGQYF	TGTGCCACCACCCAGAGTGGAGACGGCCAGTACTTC
TRBJ2-3	TRBV27	.	TRBD2	CASSLSVPPNGRGTDTQYF	TGTGCCAGCAGTTTATCAGTCCCTCCTAACGGGAGGGGAACAGATACGCAGTATTTT
TRBJ2-7	TRBV7-9	.	.	CASSWDGGGEQYF	TGTGCCAGCAGCTGGGACGGTGGGGGCGAGCAGTACTTC
TRBJ2-2	TRBV13	.	TRBD1	CASSPTGATGELFF	TGTGCCAGCAGTCCAACAGGGGCCACCGGGGAGCTGTTTTTT
TRBJ2-7	TRBV6-1	.	TRBD1	CASMRPRQGVYEQYF	TGTGCCAGCATGCGACCGAGACAGGGGGTGTACGAGCAGTACTTC
TRBJ1-1	TRBV15	.	.	CATSREPGVNTEAFF	TGTGCCACCAGCAGAGAACCAGGGGTAAACACTGAAGCTTTCTTT
TRBJ2-7	TRBV4-3	.	.	CASSQTRKGFHEQYF	TGCGCCAGCAGCCAAACCCGAAAAGGGTTCCACGAGCAGTACTTC
TRBJ2-5	TRBV7-2	.	.	CASSPTDTQVETQYF	TGTGCCAGCAGTCCTACGGATACCCAGGTGGAGACCCAGTACTTC